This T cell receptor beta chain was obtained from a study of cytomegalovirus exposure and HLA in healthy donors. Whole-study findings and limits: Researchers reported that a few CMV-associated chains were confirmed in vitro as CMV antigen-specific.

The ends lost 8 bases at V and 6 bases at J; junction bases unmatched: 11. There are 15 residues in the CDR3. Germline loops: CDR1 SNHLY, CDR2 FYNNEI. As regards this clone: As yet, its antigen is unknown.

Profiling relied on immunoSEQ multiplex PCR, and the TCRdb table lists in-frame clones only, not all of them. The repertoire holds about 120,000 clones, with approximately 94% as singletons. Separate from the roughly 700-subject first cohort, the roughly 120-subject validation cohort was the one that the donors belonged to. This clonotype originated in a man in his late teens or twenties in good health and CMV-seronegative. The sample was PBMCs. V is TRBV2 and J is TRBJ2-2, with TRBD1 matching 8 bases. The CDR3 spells CASGRQGAQAGELFF. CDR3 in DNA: TGTGCCAGCGGGCGGCAGGGGGCGCAGGCCGGGGAGCTGTTTTTT.